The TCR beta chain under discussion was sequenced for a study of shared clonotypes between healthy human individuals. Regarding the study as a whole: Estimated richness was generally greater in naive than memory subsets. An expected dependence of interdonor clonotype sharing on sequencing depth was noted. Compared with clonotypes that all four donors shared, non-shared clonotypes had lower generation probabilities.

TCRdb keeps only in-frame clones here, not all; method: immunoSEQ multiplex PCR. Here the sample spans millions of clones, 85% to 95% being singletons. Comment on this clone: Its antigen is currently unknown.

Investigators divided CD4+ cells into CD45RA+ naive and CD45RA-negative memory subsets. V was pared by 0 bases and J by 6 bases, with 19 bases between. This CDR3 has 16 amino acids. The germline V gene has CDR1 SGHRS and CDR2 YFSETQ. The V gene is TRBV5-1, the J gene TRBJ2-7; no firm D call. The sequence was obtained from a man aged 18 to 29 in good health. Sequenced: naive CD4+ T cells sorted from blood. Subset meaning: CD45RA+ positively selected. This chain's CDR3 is CASSLEPPPAPAEQYF. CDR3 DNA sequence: TGCGCCAGCAGCTTGGAGCCCCCCCCGGCCCCTGCCGAGCAGTACTTC. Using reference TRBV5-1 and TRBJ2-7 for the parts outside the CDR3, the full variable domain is KAGVTQTPRYLIKTRGQQVTLSCSPISGHRSVSWYQQTPGQGLQFLFEYFSETQRNKGNFPGRFSGRQFSNSRSEMNVSTLELGDSALYLCASSLEPPPAPAEQYFGPGTRLTVT.